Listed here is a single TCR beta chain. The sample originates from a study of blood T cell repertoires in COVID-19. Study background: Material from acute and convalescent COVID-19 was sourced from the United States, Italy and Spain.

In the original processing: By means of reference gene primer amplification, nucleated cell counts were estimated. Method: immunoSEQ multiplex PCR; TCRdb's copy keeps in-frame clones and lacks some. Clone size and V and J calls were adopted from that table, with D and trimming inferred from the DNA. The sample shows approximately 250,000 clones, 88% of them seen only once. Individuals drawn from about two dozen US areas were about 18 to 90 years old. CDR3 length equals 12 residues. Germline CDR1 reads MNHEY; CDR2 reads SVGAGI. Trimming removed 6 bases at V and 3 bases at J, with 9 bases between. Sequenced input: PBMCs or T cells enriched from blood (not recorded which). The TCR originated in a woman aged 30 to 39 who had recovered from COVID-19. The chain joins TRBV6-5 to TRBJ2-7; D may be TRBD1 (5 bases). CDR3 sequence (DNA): TGTGCCAGCAGGACGACAGTCTACGAGCAGTACTTC. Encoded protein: CASRTTVYEQYF.